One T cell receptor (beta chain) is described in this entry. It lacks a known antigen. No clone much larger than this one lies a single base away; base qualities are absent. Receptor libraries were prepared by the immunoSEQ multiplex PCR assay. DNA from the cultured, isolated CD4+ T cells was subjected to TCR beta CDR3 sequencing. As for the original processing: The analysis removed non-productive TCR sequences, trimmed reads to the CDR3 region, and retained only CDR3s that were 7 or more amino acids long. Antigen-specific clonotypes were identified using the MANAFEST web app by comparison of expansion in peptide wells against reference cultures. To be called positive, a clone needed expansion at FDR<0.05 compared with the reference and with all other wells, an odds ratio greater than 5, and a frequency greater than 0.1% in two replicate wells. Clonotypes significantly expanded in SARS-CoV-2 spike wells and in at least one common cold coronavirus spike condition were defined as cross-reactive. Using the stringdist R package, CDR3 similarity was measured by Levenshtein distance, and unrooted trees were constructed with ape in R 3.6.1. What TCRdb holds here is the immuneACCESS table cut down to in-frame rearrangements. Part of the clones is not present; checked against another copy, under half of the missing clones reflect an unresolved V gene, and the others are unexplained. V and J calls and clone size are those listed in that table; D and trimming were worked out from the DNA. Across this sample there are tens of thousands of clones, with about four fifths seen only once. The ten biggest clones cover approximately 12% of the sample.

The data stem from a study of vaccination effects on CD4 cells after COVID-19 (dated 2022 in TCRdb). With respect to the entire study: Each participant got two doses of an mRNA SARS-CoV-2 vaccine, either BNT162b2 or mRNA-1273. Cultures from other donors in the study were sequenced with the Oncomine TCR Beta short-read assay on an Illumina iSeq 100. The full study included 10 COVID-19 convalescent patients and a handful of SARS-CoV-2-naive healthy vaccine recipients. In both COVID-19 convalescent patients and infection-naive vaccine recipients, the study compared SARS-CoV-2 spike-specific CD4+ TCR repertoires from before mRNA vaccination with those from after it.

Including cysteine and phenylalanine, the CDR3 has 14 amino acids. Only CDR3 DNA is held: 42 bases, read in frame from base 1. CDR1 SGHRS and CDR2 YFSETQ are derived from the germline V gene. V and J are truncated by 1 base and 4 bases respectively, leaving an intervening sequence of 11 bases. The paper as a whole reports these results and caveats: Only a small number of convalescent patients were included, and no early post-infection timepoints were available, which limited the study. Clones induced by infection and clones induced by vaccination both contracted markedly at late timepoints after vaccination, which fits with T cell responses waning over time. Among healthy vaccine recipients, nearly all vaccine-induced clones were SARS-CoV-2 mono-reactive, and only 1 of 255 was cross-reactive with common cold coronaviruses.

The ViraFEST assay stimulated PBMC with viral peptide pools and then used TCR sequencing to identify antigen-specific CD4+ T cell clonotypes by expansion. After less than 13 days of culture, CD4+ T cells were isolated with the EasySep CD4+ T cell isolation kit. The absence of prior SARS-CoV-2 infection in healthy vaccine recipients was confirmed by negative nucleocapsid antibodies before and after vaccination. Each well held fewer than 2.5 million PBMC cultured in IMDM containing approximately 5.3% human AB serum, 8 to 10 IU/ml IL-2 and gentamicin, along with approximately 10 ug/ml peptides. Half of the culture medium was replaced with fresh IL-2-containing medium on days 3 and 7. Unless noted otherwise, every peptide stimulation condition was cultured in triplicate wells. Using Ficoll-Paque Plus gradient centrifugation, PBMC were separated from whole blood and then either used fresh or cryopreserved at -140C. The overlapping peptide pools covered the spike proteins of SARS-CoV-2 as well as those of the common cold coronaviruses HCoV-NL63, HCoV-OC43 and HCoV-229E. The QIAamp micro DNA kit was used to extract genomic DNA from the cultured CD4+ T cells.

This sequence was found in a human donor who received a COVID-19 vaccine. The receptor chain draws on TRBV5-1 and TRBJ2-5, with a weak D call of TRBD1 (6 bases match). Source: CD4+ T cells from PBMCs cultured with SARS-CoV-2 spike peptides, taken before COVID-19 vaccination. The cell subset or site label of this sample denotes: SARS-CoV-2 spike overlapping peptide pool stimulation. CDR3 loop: CASSLSAGAETQYF. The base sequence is TGCGCCAGCAGCTTGTCGGCAGGGGCAGAGACCCAGTACTTC.